This is a list of T cell receptor beta chains from one sample in a study of response to subunit inactivated influenza vaccine. Each CDR3 protein gets one entry after TCRdb re-called the RT-PCR reads with MiXCR. Among about 480,000 distinct CDR3 sequences listed, 10% to 15% were seen once. The input for sequencing was PBMCs from blood, taken around seven weeks after vaccination. The receptor source for this set is a man aged 50-59 years who received an inactivated influenza vaccine. CDR3s include the opening cysteine and the closing phenylalanine or tryptophan. The D gene is left open where the match is weak. Size values are once, few and many counts, or a class for expanded clones, and some rows have none.

v_call	j_call	clone_size	d_call	cdr3_nt	cdr3_aa
TRBV5-6	TRBJ2-4	-	-	TGTGCCAGCAGCCGAGTGACCCCGGGAAACATTCAGTACTTC	CASSRVTPGNIQYF
TRBV28	TRBJ2-7	-	-	TGTGCCAGCAGTTTCGGGTTTAGCGCGGAGCAGTACTTC	CASSFGFSAEQYF
TRBV12-3/TRBV12-4	TRBJ2-3	few	TRBD1	TGTGCCAGCAGTGCCCCCGGGACAGCCGACGGCACAGATACGCAGTATTTT	CASSAPGTADGTDTQYF
TRBV12-3/TRBV12-4	TRBJ1-6	few	-	TGTGCCAGCAGAATACAGGGCTCACCCCTCCACTTT	CASRIQGSPLHF
TRBV4-3	TRBJ2-1	-	TRBD1	TGCGCCAGCAGCCAAGATCGAGGGACAGGCTACAATGAGCAGTTCTTC	CASSQDRGTGYNEQFF
TRBV12-3/TRBV12-4	TRBJ2-3	few	-	TGTGCCAGCAGTTTAGCACACCTTAATACGCAGTATTTT	CASSLAHLNTQYF
TRBV18	TRBJ2-5	few	-	TGTGCCAGCTCACCACCGTCGGCGGGCGAACAAGAGACCCAGTACTTC	CASSPPSAGEQETQYF
TRBV20-1	TRBJ1-5	many	-	TGCAGTGCTAGGGTAGGTCGTAGCAATCAGCCCCAGCATTTT	CSARVGRSNQPQHF
TRBV27	TRBJ1-2	-	-	TGTGCCAGCAGTTTAGGGGAGGGCTATGGCTACACCTTC	CASSLGEGYGYTF
TRBV27	TRBJ2-5	-	-	TGTGCCAGCAGTTTATTCAGCGGGCGGGAGACCCAGTACTTC	CASSLFSGRETQYF
TRBV7-3	TRBJ2-1	many	TRBD1	TGTGCCAGCAGCATGCGACAGGGCTCCTACAATGAGCAGTTCTTC	CASSMRQGSYNEQFF
TRBV11-1	TRBJ2-1	-	TRBD2	TGTGCCAGCAGCTCGCGACTAGCGGGGGGGCCCCGAATCTATGAGCAGTTCTTC	CASSSRLAGGPRIYEQFF
TRBV15	TRBJ1-4	few	-	TGTGCCACCAGCAGAGATGTTCGGACAGCAAATAATGAAAAACTGTTTTTT	CATSRDVRTANNEKLFF
TRBV5-1	TRBJ2-3	-	TRBD2	TGCGCCAGCAGCCCCGGGGGGGCGGTCACAGATACGCAGTATTTT	CASSPGGAVTDTQYF
TRBV9	TRBJ2-7	many	-	TGTGCCAGCAGCGCAAAATCGGACGCCCTGGGAGAGCAGTACTTC	CASSAKSDALGEQYF
TRBV5-1	TRBJ1-1	-	-	TGCGCCAGCAGCTTGGAATTAGGGAACACTGAAGCTTTCTTT	CASSLELGNTEAFF
TRBV7-9	TRBJ2-7	-	-	TGTGCCAGCAGCTTAAAGACAGGAAAGGGCGAGCAGTACTTC	CASSLKTGKGEQYF
TRBV11-2	TRBJ2-7	few	TRBD2	TGTGCCAGCAGGGCTCTAGCGGGGGGACTCTCCTACGAGCAGTACTTC	CASRALAGGLSYEQYF
TRBV10-3	TRBJ2-1	many	TRBD2	TGTGCCATCAGTGCGGGACTAGACAATGAGCAGTTCTTC	CAISAGLDNEQFF
TRBV4-3	TRBJ2-1	-	TRBD2	TGCGCCAGCAGCCAGCAACTAGCGGAGATATACAATGAGCAGTTCTTC	CASSQQLAEIYNEQFF
TRBV3-1	TRBJ2-1	-	TRBD1	TGTGCCAGCAGCCAGATACGCCGGACAGGGATCAGGAATGAGCAGTTCTTC	CASSQIRRTGIRNEQFF
TRBV20-1	TRBJ2-1	many	-	TGCAGTGCTCGCCCTGGGTCCTACAATGAGCAGTTCTTC	CSARPGSYNEQFF
TRBV18	TRBJ2-6	-	-	TGTGCCAGCTCACCATCAGGAGCGAGCTCTGGGGCCAACGTCCTGACTTTC	CASSPSGASSGANVLTF
TRBV6-2/TRBV6-3	TRBJ2-3	many	-	TGTGCCAGCAGTTCTCCGGCGGATACGCAGTATTTT	CASSSPADTQYF
TRBV2	TRBJ2-7	few	-	TGTGCCAGCAGTGCCAGGGACGAGCAGTACTTC	CASSARDEQYF
TRBV20-1	TRBJ1-6	-	-	TGCAGTGCTAGGGGCGGCCGGAATTCACCCCTCCACTTT	CSARGGRNSPLHF
TRBV12-3/TRBV12-4	TRBJ2-7	few	TRBD1	TGTGCCAGCAGACTCGGACAGGACTCCTACGAGCAGTACTTC	CASRLGQDSYEQYF
TRBV4-3	TRBJ2-3	few	TRBD2	TGCGCCAGCAGCCAAGAACTAGCGGGACCTGAAACAGATACGCAGTATTTT	CASSQELAGPETDTQYF
TRBV12-3/TRBV12-4	TRBJ2-2	few	-	TGTGCCAGCCTGGGGCACATCAACACCGGGGAGCTGTTTTTT	CASLGHINTGELFF
TRBV5-6	TRBJ2-2	few	TRBD2	TGTGCCAGCAGCTTGGCGTGGTCGGGTTCTAGCGGGGGCGCGAACACCGGGGAGCTGTTTTTT	CASSLAWSGSSGGANTGELFF
TRBV4-2	TRBJ2-7	-	TRBD2	TGTGCCAGCAGCCAAGTCGGGGGGGGGCTCCACGAGCAGTACTTC	CASSQVGGGLHEQYF
TRBV12-3/TRBV12-4	TRBJ2-3	many	-	TGTGCCAGCAGTTTGAGGCGGGGGCCCACAGATACGCAGTATTTT	CASSLRRGPTDTQYF
TRBV20-1	TRBJ2-3	once	TRBD2	TGCAGTGCTAGTGCTTCAGCGGGGAGGGCTACCTCGCAGTATTTT	CSASASAGRATSQYF
TRBV20-1	TRBJ2-7	-	TRBD2	TGCAGTGCTAGACTAGCGGGTCGCGAGCAGTACTTC	CSARLAGREQYF
TRBV5-1	TRBJ2-1	-	TRBD2	TGCGCCAGCACCCTGACGGGGGGGCCACGGAATGAGCAGTTCTTC	CASTLTGGPRNEQFF
TRBV20-1	TRBJ2-1	many	TRBD2	TGCAGTGCGAAAAGCACGGGACTAAACTACAATGAGCAGTTCTTC	CSAKSTGLNYNEQFF
TRBV4-3	TRBJ1-5	-	TRBD1	TGCGCCAGCAGCCAGGACCAGGGGGGTCGTCAGCCCCAGCATTTT	CASSQDQGGRQPQHF
TRBV24-1	TRBJ2-5	-	-	TGTGCCACCAGTGAAGGAGCAGGAGTTCAAGAGACCCAGTACTTC	CATSEGAGVQETQYF
TRBV10-3	TRBJ1-2	-	-	TGTGCCATCAGACAGACTTTGGGCTACACCTTC	CAIRQTLGYTF
TRBV7-9	TRBJ2-7	-	-	TGTGCCAGCAGCAGACCAAGTCAGACCCCCTCCTACGAGCAGTACTTC	CASSRPSQTPSYEQYF
TRBV5-1	TRBJ2-2	many	-	TGCGCCAGCAGTTTCGACTCACTCCGGGCCGGGGAGCTGTTTTTT	CASSFDSLRAGELFF
TRBV20-1	TRBJ2-3	few	-	TGCAGTGCTTCCTCCCGGGGCGGACGCACAGATACGCAGTATTTT	CSASSRGGRTDTQYF
TRBV10-2	TRBJ2-2	once	TRBD2	TGCGCCAGCAGTTCCGGGACTAGCGACACCGGGGAGCTGTTTTTT	CASSSGTSDTGELFF
TRBV10-3	TRBJ2-3	many	-	TGTGCCATCAGTGGTAGGACAGTTAGCACAGATACGCAGTATTTT	CAISGRTVSTDTQYF
TRBV5-1	TRBJ1-1	-	-	TGCGCCAGCAGCTCGAAACTATCGAACACTGAAGCTTTCTTT	CASSSKLSNTEAFF
TRBV11-2	TRBJ2-1	-	-	TGTGCCAGCCGCCGTGGCCCGTCCGATGAGCAGTTCTTC	CASRRGPSDEQFF
TRBV7-2	TRBJ2-1	-	TRBD2	TGTGCCACCGGCGGGGGGGGCCGAAATGAGCAGTTCTTC	CATGGGGRNEQFF
TRBV7-9	TRBJ1-2	many	-	TGTGCCAGCAGCTTAGGATTTGACACCCCTAACTATGGCTACACCTTC	CASSLGFDTPNYGYTF
TRBV12-3/TRBV12-4	TRBJ2-1	many	TRBD1	TGTGCCAGCAGGCAGGGACAGGGTTTTGGCAATGAGCAGTTCTTC	CASRQGQGFGNEQFF
TRBV11-2	TRBJ2-7	few	TRBD1	TGTGCCAGCAGCTTGCAACCCGGGACAGGAAGTCTCTACGAGCAGTACTTC	CASSLQPGTGSLYEQYF
TRBV10-3	TRBJ2-2	many	-	TGTGCCATCAGTGAGGATGACAGGAACACCGGGGAGCTGTTTTTT	CAISEDDRNTGELFF
TRBV6-2/TRBV6-3	TRBJ1-1	few	-	TGTGCCAGCAGTTACTCGGACGCGAACACTGAAGCTTTCTTT	CASSYSDANTEAFF
TRBV6-1	TRBJ2-1	few	TRBD2	TGTGCCAGCAGTGACCCTAGCGGGAGATCCTACAATGAGCAGTTCTTC	CASSDPSGRSYNEQFF
TRBV12-3/TRBV12-4	TRBJ2-7	-	TRBD1	TGTGCCAGCAGTTTCGTGGCCCCCGGACAGGTGGGCGAGCAGTACTTC	CASSFVAPGQVGEQYF
TRBV5-1	TRBJ2-2	-	-	TGCGCCAGCAGCTTGGAGGTGGCCGGGGAGCTGTTTTTT	CASSLEVAGELFF